This TCR beta chain derives from a study of T cell repertoires in cytomegalovirus infection. As for the study in general: From public TCR beta signatures came an indication of both CMV infection and matching HLA type. Regarding the study as a whole: Using cumulative public TCR beta family frequency, the authors identified those who carried CMV together with the relevant HLA. The ex vivo response was dominated by HLA-C-restricted CMV-specific TCR beta clonotypes.

There are a few counts of this clonotype. The antigen remains unidentified. TCRdb used MiXCR to reprocess the reads, holding one entry per CDR3 protein. The table lists nearly 650,000 distinct CDR3 sequences, 20% to 25% of them singletons, with approximately 8.2% in the top ten. Germline V gene data show CDR1 as SGHTA and CDR2 as FQGNSA. The CDR3 has 11 amino acids. V dropped 10 bases and J dropped 7 bases, with 13 bases sitting between them. This clonotype was obtained from a human donor in good health (CMV status not recorded). Some clones in this sample may be carry-over from other donors' samples. The gene calls are TRBV7-2 and TRBJ2-5; no clear D gene. Sequencing was done on a sample of CD8+ T cells from PBMCs. The CDR3, as DNA: TGTGCCATCAACCTGTACGGGACCCAGTACTTC. Protein sequence: CAINLYGTQYF.